The T cell receptor (beta chain) described here comes from a study of CD8 T cells in ankylosing spondylitis. Study conclusions and caveats: Disease-associated clones were CD8+ and fairly uncommon in peripheral blood. As reported, disease-linked clones showed significant enrichment in matched ankylosing spondylitis synovial fluid. Several highly homologous variants formed a TCR beta motif that appeared characteristic of ankylosing spondylitis blood.

The germline V gene encodes CDR1 SEHNR and CDR2 FQNEAQ (reference sequence). The CDR3 loop spans 15 amino acids. With 4 bases removed from V and 4 bases from J, the gap between germline ends came to 15 bases. This clonotype was recorded at least ten times. As yet, its antigen is unknown. With molecular barcodes, quantitative 5'-RACE was used to make the TCR beta libraries. Each CDR3 protein gets one entry after TCRdb re-called the 5' RACE reads with MiXCR. This sample carries about 540,000 distinct CDR3 sequences, roughly 13% of them seen once, and the ten largest clones take about 6.8%. The sample comprised blood, either unsorted or a sorted T cell fraction (not recorded which). This clonotype was obtained from a male donor with ankylosing spondylitis. The chain joins TRBV7-9 to TRBJ2-3; D possibly matches TRBD1 or TRBD2 (5 bases each). This chain's CDR3 is CASSSQASGADTQYF. In DNA, the CDR3 is TGTGCCAGCAGCTCACAGGCCTCCGGGGCAGATACGCAGTATTTT.